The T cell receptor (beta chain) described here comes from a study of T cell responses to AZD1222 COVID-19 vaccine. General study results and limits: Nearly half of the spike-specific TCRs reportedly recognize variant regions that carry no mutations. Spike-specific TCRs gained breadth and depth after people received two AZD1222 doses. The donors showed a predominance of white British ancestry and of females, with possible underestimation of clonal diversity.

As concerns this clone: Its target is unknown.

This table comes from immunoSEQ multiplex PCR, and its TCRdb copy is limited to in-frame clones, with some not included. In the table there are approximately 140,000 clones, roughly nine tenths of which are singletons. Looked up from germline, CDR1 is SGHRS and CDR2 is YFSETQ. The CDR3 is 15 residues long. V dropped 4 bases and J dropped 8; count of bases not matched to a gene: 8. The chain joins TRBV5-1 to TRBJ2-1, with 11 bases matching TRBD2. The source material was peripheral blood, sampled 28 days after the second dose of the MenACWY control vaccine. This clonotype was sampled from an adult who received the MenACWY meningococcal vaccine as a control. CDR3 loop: CASSIELAGVDEQFF. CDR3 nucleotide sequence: TGCGCCAGCAGCATAGAACTAGCGGGGGTCGATGAGCAGTTCTTC. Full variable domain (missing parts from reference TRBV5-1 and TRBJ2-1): KAGVTQTPRYLIKTRGQQVTLSCSPISGHRSVSWYQQTPGQGLQFLFEYFSETQRNKGNFPGRFSGRQFSNSRSEMNVSTLELGDSALYLCASSIELAGVDEQFFGPGTRLTVL.